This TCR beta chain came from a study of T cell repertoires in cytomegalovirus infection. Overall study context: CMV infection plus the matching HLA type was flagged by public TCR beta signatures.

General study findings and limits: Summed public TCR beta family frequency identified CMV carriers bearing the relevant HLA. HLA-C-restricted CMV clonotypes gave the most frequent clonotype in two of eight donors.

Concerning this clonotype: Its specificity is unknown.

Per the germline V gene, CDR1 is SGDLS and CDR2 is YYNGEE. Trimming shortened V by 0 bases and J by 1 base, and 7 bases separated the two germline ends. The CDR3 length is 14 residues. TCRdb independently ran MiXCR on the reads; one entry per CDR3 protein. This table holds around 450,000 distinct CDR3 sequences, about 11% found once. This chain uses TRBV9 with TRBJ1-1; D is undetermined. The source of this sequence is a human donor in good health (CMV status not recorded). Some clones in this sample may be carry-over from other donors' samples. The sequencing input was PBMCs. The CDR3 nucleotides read TGTGCCAGCAGCGTAGTAGAAGGGAACACTGAAGCTTTCTTT. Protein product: CASSVVEGNTEAFF.